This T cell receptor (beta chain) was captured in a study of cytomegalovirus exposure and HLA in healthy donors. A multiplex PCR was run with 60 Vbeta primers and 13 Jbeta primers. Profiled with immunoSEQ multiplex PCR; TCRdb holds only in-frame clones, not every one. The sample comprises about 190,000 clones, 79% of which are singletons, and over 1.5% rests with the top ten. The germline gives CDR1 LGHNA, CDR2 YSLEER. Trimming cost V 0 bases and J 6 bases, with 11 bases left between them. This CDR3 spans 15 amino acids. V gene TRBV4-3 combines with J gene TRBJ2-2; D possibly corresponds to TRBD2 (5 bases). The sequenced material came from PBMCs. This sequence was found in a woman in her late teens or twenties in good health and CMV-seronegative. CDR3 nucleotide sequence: TGCGCCAGCAGCCAAGATGGCGGGTTTCCCGGGGAGCTGTTTTTT. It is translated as CASSQDGGFPGELFF.